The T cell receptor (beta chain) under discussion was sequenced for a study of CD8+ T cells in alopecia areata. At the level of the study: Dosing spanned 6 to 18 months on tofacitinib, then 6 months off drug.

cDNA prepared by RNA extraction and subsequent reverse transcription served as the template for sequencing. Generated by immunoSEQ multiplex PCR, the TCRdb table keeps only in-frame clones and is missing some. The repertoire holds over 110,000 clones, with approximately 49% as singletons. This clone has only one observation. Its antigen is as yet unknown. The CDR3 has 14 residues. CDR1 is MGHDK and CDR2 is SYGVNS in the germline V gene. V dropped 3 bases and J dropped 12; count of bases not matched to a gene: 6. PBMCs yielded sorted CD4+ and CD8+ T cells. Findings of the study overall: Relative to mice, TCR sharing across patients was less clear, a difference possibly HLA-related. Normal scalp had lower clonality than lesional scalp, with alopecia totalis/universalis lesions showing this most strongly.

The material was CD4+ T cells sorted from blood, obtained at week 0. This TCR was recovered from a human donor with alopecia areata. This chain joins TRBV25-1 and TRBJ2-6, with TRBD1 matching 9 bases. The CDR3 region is CASSDDRGTFVLTF. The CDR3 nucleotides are TGTGCCAGCAGTGACGACAGGGGGACTTTCGTCCTGACTTTC.